This record concerns one T cell receptor (beta chain) sequence. Its antigen is still unknown. The sample comes from a study of cytomegalovirus exposure and HLA in healthy donors. Study observations and caveats: For TCR beta chains, V- and J-gene trimming was later linked to a missense DCLRE1C variant. For cytomegalovirus status, the classifier reportedly gave diagnoses with high specificity and sensitivity. The records held CMV serostatus as the only immune exposure information.

Unmatched junction bases numbered 2, after V lost 3 bases and J lost 5 bases. Germline assignment: CDR1 SGHDN and CDR2 FVKESK. The CDR3 has 13 residues. PCR involved 60 Vbeta and 13 Jbeta primers. Clones were sequenced by immunoSEQ multiplex PCR, and TCRdb holds only the in-frame ones, with some missing. The table lists more than 80,000 clones, 65% to 85% of them singletons. J is TRBJ2-7 and V is TRBV14; 9 bases line up with TRBD1. This TCR came from a female donor in good health and CMV-seropositive. Material: PBMCs. The CDR3 reads CASSQGQGDEQYF. The CDR3 nucleotides are TGTGCCAGCAGCCAGGGACAGGGCGACGAGCAGTACTTC.